This paragraph reports one T cell receptor (beta chain). The antigen remains undetermined. The record originates from a study of T cell responses to AZD1222 COVID-19 vaccine. Overall study findings and caveats: Mostly white British, mostly female donors; authors suggested clonal diversity may be underestimated.

This table comes from immunoSEQ multiplex PCR, and its TCRdb copy is limited to in-frame clones, with some not included. The table lists around 190,000 clones, roughly 92% of them singletons, with 1.7% in the top ten. The length of the CDR3 is 16 residues. Per germline, CDR1 LGHNA and CDR2 YNFKEQ. Trimming at V came to 5 bases and at J to 0 bases, leaving 4 bases not matched to a gene. V is TRBV4-2 and J is TRBJ2-3; TRBD2 matches at 11 bases. The clonotype originates from an adult who received the AZD1222 COVID-19 vaccine. The material was peripheral blood, obtained 28 days after the second AZD1222 dose. CDR3 in DNA: TGTGCCAGCAGCGAAACTAGCGGGGGTAGCACAGATACGCAGTATTTT. As protein: CASSETSGGSTDTQYF.